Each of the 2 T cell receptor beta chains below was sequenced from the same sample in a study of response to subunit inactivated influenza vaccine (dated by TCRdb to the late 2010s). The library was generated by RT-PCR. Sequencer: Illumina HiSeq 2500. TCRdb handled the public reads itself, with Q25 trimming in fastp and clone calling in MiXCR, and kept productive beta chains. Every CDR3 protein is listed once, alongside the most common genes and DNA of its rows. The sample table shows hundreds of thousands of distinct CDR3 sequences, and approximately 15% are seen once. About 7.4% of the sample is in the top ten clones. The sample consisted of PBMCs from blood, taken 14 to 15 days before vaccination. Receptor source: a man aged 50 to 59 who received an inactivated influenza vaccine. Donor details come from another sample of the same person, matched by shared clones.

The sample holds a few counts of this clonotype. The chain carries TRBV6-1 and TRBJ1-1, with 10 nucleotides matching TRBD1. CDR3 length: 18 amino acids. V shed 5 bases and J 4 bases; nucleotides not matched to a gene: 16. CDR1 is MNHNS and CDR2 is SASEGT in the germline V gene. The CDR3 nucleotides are TGTGCCAGCAGTCGAAGACAGGGGGCGCGTCAAGGGAGCACTGAAGCTTTCTTT. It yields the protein CASSRRQGARQGSTEAFF.

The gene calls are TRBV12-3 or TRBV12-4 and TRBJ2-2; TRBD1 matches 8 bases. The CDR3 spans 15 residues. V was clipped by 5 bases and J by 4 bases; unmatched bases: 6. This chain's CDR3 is CASSPDRGGTGELFF. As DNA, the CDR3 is TGTGCCAGCAGTCCAGACAGGGGAGGCACCGGGGAGCTGTTTTTT.